The 29 T cell receptor beta chains in this list originate from one sample, sequenced in a study of T cell responses to AZD1222 COVID-19 vaccine (dated by TCRdb to the early 2020s). Receptor amplification or capture employed the immunoSEQ multiplex PCR assay. TCRdb took over this immuneACCESS table, retaining in-frame rearrangements with V and J assigned. Such tables are incomplete; in checked studies, under half of the missing clones stem from an unresolved V gene, and the remainder is unexplained. Recorded for this sample are 150,000 to 160,000 clones; approximately 86% of them occurred a single time. The ten largest clonotypes hold roughly 7% of the sample. The time point label here, explained by the study, means: sample from adult after SARS-CoV-2 infection, after symptom onset. Sequencing was performed on peripheral blood, taken after recovery from COVID-19. These receptors were collected from an adult who had recovered from COVID-19.

V gene TRBV27 combines with J gene TRBJ2-3; D is undetermined. CDR3 length equals 14 residues. Germline V lookup: CDR1 MNHEY, CDR2 SMNVEV (reference sequence). Trimming stripped 5 bases from V and 3 bases from J, with 12 bases between. The CDR3 is CASSPSMATDTQYF. In nucleotides, the CDR3 is TGTGCCAGCAGTCCCTCTATGGCAACAGATACGCAGTATTTT.

The chain carries TRBV19 and TRBJ2-1; 11 positions agree with TRBD2. The CDR3 contains 18 residues. The junction had 10 bases not matched to a gene; V was cut back by 3 bases and J by 3 bases. The germline CDR1 and CDR2 sequences are LNHDA and SQIVND (reference sequence). As DNA, the CDR3 is TGTGCCAGTAGTATCGTAGGTAGCGGGGGGGCCTTCTACAATGAGCAGTTCTTC. This encodes CASSIVGSGGAFYNEQFF.

The chain is built from TRBV7-8 and TRBJ1-2, with D maybe TRBD1 (5 bases). This CDR3 comprises 13 residues. From germline, CDR1 is SGHVS and CDR2 FQNEAQ. Between the trimmed V and J ends, which lost 5 bases and 2 bases, there was a span of 9 bases. The CDR3: CASSDRQNYGYTF. The CDR3, as DNA: TGTGCCAGCAGCGACAGACAAAACTATGGCTACACCTTC. Together with reference TRBV7-8 and TRBJ1-2, the CDR3 gives the full variable domain: GAGVSQSPRYKVAKRGQDVALRCDPISGHVSLFWYQQALGQGPEFLTYFQNEAQLDKSGLPSDRFFAERPEGSVSTLKIQRTQQEDSAVYLCASSDRQNYGYTFGSGTRLTVV.

V gene TRBV4-3 combines with J gene TRBJ1-1; weak D call: TRBD1 (5 bases). The CDR3 extends over 15 amino acids. CDR1 and CDR2 (germline): LGHNA, YSLEER. Trimming took off 0 bases at V and 4 bases at J, with 12 bases between the two ends. CDR3 sequence (DNA): TGCGCCAGCAGCCAAGATAGTGGGGGAATCACTGAAGCTTTCTTT. This sequence encodes CASSQDSGGITEAFF.

This rearrangement joins TRBV18 to TRBJ2-2; the match to TRBD2 covers 9 bases. Looked up from germline, CDR1 is KGHSH and CDR2 is LQKENI. V shed 6 bases, J shed 2 bases, and the junction held 7 bases outside the gene matches. This CDR3 is 16 amino acids long. CDR3 region: CASSMILAGNTGELFF. The CDR3 DNA is TGTGCCAGCTCCATGATTCTAGCGGGAAACACCGGGGAGCTGTTTTTT.

The chain is built from TRBV19 and TRBJ1-3; 7 bases are a match to TRBD1. Germline V gives CDR1 LNHDA, CDR2 SQIVND (reference sequence). Trimming took 3 bases from V and 0 from J; bases not matched to a gene: 11. This CDR3 region has 18 residues. Here the CDR3 reads CASSIKGPTGLSGNTIYF. The CDR3 nucleotides are TGTGCCAGTAGTATTAAGGGCCCGACAGGGCTCTCTGGAAACACCATATATTTT.

The chain uses TRBV7-2 and TRBJ2-7, with unresolved D. CDR1 and CDR2 (germline): SGHTA, FQGNSA. The CDR3 contains 14 residues. Deletions cut 5 bases from V and 3 bases from J, with 14 bases between. The CDR3: CASSARSRYYEQYF. The CDR3 DNA follows: TGTGCCAGCAGCGCCCGAAGCAGGTACTACGAGCAGTACTTC.

The CDR3 region is CSVTDRGTDGPGAFF. As DNA, the CDR3 is TGCAGCGTCACTGACCGAGGGACGGACGGACCTGGAGCTTTCTTT. The gene calls are TRBV29-1 and TRBJ1-1; a possible D gene is TRBD1 (5 bases). CDR1 and CDR2 from the germline V gene are SQVTM and ANQGSEA. The CDR3 runs to 15 residues. V lost 6 bases, J lost 10 bases, and 27 bases lay in between.

This chain's CDR3 is CSVDGGAGANVLTF. CDR3 DNA sequence: TGCAGCGTTGATGGTGGGGCTGGGGCCAACGTCCTGACTTTC. The chain carries TRBV29-1 and TRBJ2-6; D gene unclear. V lost 3 bases and J 2 bases, leaving 8 bases between the germline ends. The germline V gene encodes CDR1 SQVTM and CDR2 ANQGSEA. This CDR3 has 14 residues.

The chain joins TRBV7-3 to TRBJ2-1; 7 positions agree with TRBD2. Germline CDR1 is SGHTA and CDR2 is FQGTGA. The CDR3 has 18 amino acids. J gave up 0 bases and V 4 bases, and 12 bases lay outside the gene matches. The CDR3 region is CASSSLLGEGLSYNEQFF. CDR3 nucleotides: TGTGCCAGCAGCTCCCTTCTGGGGGAGGGCCTCTCCTACAATGAGCAGTTCTTC.

The chain uses TRBV24-1 and TRBJ2-7; D not resolved. This CDR3 spans 13 amino acids. V lost 5 bases to trimming and J lost 2 bases, with 9 bases between them. The germline gives CDR1 KGHDR, CDR2 SFDVKD. CDR3 in amino acids: CATSVAGAYEQYF. CDR3 bases: TGTGCCACCAGTGTCGCCGGAGCCTACGAGCAGTACTTC.

CDR3 in DNA: TGTGCCAGCAGCGTAGATCCGGGAGGATATTTCGGAGCCAAAAACATTCAGTACTTC. Translation gives CASSVDPGGYFGAKNIQYF. This rearrangement joins TRBV9 to TRBJ2-4, with 7 positions matching TRBD2. The CDR3 runs to 19 residues. Trimming at V came to 0 bases and at J to 0 bases, leaving 12 bases not matched to a gene. Germline V lookup: CDR1 SGDLS, CDR2 YYNGEE.

The rearrangement links TRBV2 to TRBJ1-1; D is ambiguous. CDR1 is SNHLY, CDR2 FYNNEI, per germline. This CDR3 has 13 residues. Trimming pared 8 bases from V and 3 bases from J, leaving 13 bases between. The CDR3 region is CASSLERDTEAFF. CDR3 sequence (DNA): TGTGCCAGCTCGCTCGAACGGGACACTGAAGCTTTCTTT.

The V call is TRBV6-5, the J call TRBJ2-2; the D gene is possibly TRBD2 (6 bases). The V gene lost 4 bases and the J gene lost 5 bases, with 11 bases spanning the gap. Germline V gives CDR1 MNHEY, CDR2 SVGAGI. This CDR3 contains 14 residues. In nucleotides, the CDR3 is TGTGCCAGCAGTTGGGGGGAGAGGACCGGGGAGCTGTTTTTT. Translated, it gives CASSWGERTGELFF.

J is TRBJ2-3 and V is TRBV9, with D uncertain. Germline CDR1 and CDR2: SGDLS and YYNGEE. This CDR3 region has 16 residues. Between the trimmed V and J ends, which lost 3 bases and 1 base, there was a span of 15 bases. For the CDR3, the DNA is TGTGCCAGCAGCGCCCCGCGGCAGTACGGCACAGATACGCAGTATTTT. Translated, it gives CASSAPRQYGTDTQYF.

The chain carries TRBV27 and TRBJ2-3; D not certain. V lost 8 bases to trimming and J lost 3 bases, with 9 bases between them. Germline CDR1 is MNHEY and CDR2 is SMNVEV (reference sequence). This CDR3 comprises 12 residues. The DNA for the CDR3 is TGTGCCAGCCACCTCGGAACAGATACGCAGTATTTT. This sequence encodes CASHLGTDTQYF.

The genes are TRBV24-1 and TRBJ2-2, with 10 bases lining up with TRBD2. The CDR3 contains 15 residues. The V gene end was trimmed by 7 bases and the J gene end by 0 bases; junction bases not matched to a gene: 1. Germline lookup yields CDR1 KGHDR and CDR2 SFDVKD. In DNA, the CDR3 is TGTGCCACCAGCGGACTAGCGGCGAACACCGGGGAGCTGTTTTTT. This encodes CATSGLAANTGELFF.

The CDR3 here is CASSLQGTGNEQFF. CDR3 bases: TGTGCCAGCAGCTTACAGGGGACTGGCAATGAGCAGTTCTTC. This chain joins TRBV7-3 and TRBJ2-1, with D perhaps matching TRBD1 or TRBD2 (6 bases each). The CDR3 totals 14 residues. Germline V CDR1 and CDR2: SGHTA, FQGTGA. V was cut by 2 bases and J by 6 bases, with 11 bases left in between.

This clone appeared a single time. J is TRBJ1-2 and V is TRBV5-6; D uncertain. Germline V gives CDR1 SGHDT, CDR2 YYEEEE. The V end lost 2 bases, the J end lost 8 bases, and 16 bases lay between the germline ends. CDR3 length: 14 residues. CDR3 nucleotides: TGTGCCAGCAGCTTAGGACCGCGACTGGGAGGCTACACCTTC. This codes for CASSLGPRLGGYTF.

The chain employs TRBV7-2 and TRBJ1-1; D is ambiguous. The CDR3 is 14 amino acids. The germline V gene encodes CDR1 SGHTA and CDR2 FQGNSA. Trimming pared 1 base from V and 0 bases from J, leaving 6 bases between. DNA of the CDR3: TGTGCCAGCAGCTTAGTTATGGTGAACACTGAAGCTTTCTTT. It codes for CASSLVMVNTEAFF.

The gene calls are TRBV6-5 and TRBJ2-5; 7 bases are shared with TRBD1. The ends lost 6 bases at V and 2 bases at J; junction bases unmatched: 9. The V gene's germline CDR1 is MNHEY and CDR2 SVGAGI. The CDR3 length is 15 residues. CDR3 coding DNA: TGTGCCAGCAGCTCTGAGCGGACAGGTCAAGAGACCCAGTACTTC. Its translation is CASSSERTGQETQYF.

This chain joins TRBV5-1 and TRBJ2-3; TRBD2 aligns across 7 bases. Trimming at V came to 4 bases and at J to 2 bases, leaving 4 bases not matched to a gene. This CDR3 is built from 14 residues. Germline CDR1 SGHRS, CDR2 YFSETQ. CDR3 sequence (DNA): TGCGCCAGCAGCCGGGACTACAACACAGATACGCAGTATTTT. Protein sequence: CASSRDYNTDTQYF.

The V call is TRBV27, the J call TRBJ2-6; no reliable D call. The germline gives CDR1 MNHEY, CDR2 SMNVEV (reference sequence). The CDR3 is 13 amino acids. Trimming pared 7 bases from V and 2 bases from J, leaving 6 bases between. As DNA, the CDR3 is TGTGCCAGCACCCCGCCTGGGGCCAACGTCCTGACTTTC. This sequence encodes CASTPPGANVLTF.

The chain recombines TRBV27 with TRBJ2-2; 12 bases agree with TRBD2. J was trimmed by 5 bases and V by 6 bases; bases with no gene match: 7. Germline-derived CDR1 and CDR2 are MNHEY and SMNVEV (reference sequence). The CDR3 totals 16 residues. The CDR3 region has the DNA TGTGCCAGCAGCCTCCTAGGGACTAGCGGGACCGGGGAGCTGTTTTTT. It translates to CASSLLGTSGTGELFF.

The genes are TRBV6-4 and TRBJ2-2; possibly TRBD2 for D (5 bases). V was cut by 5 bases and J by 7 bases, with 11 bases left in between. The germline V gene encodes CDR1 MRHNA and CDR2 SNTAGT. The CDR3 is 13 amino acids. CDR3 region: CASSSLRGGELFF. CDR3 nucleotide sequence: TGTGCCAGCAGTAGTCTCCGGGGCGGGGAGCTGTTTTTT.

This chain connects TRBV6-5 to TRBJ2-2; no firm D call. Looked up from germline, CDR1 is MNHEY and CDR2 is SVGAGI. The V end lost 4 bases, the J end lost 0 bases, and 9 bases lay between the germline ends. The CDR3 contains 15 residues. CDR3 amino acids: CASSSTAANTGELFF. The CDR3 nucleotides read TGTGCCAGCAGTTCTACAGCCGCGAACACCGGGGAGCTGTTTTTT.

The chain combines TRBV11-2 with TRBJ2-5; D not resolved. Trimming left V 3 bases short and J 5 bases short, with 10 bases between. Germline CDR1 SGHAT, CDR2 FQNNGV. CDR3 length: 13 amino acids. The CDR3 DNA sequence: TGTGCCAGCAGCTTCGGGTCGAGGGAGACCCAGTACTTC. Its translation is CASSFGSRETQYF.

The V and J genes are TRBV2 and TRBJ2-3; 14 positions match TRBD2. V was pared by 8 bases and J by 4 bases, with 8 bases of the junction left unmatched. The germline gives CDR1 SNHLY, CDR2 FYNNEI. The CDR3 length is 16 residues. Written as DNA, the CDR3 is TGTGCCAGCGGACCAGGGACTAGCGGGAGACCAGATACGCAGTATTTT. It is translated as CASGPGTSGRPDTQYF.

The chain has TRBV28 and TRBJ2-6, with a possible D match to TRBD2 (7 bases). There are 17 residues in the CDR3. The V end lost 3 bases, the J end lost 0 bases, and 12 bases lay between the germline ends. Germline V CDR1 and CDR2: MDHEN, SYDVKM. CDR3 in DNA: TGTGCCAGCAGTTTGCAGAGGGGGGGCTCTGGGGCCAACGTCCTGACTTTC. Its translation: CASSLQRGGSGANVLTF.